These 10 T cell receptor beta chains were all obtained from the same sample, sequenced in a study of coeliac disease. Assay used: immunoSEQ multiplex PCR; TCRdb lists only in-frame clones, some missing. The sample has roughly 4,500 clones; about 63% are singletons. The sequenced sample was intraepithelial lymphocytes from the gut. The source of these receptors is a human donor with active celiac disease.

The genes are TRBV27 and TRBJ2-1, with TRBD2 as a possible D gene (6 bases). Trimming pared 1 base from V and 1 base from J, leaving 17 bases between. Per the germline V gene, CDR1 is MNHEY and CDR2 is SMNVEV (reference sequence). The CDR3 totals 18 residues. The CDR3, as DNA: TGTGCCAGCAGTTTATTCGTTGAGAGGGCGGGATCCTACAATGAGCAGTTCTTC. Protein: CASSLFVERAGSYNEQFF.

This clone was seen only a few times. The chain employs TRBV7-9 and TRBJ2-7; D gene uncertain. CDR3 size: 13 residues. Germline lookup yields CDR1 SEHNR and CDR2 FQNEAQ (reference sequence). The V end was cut by 5 bases, the J end by 0 bases, with 8 bases between. The CDR3 coding sequence is TGTGCCAGCAGCCCACAGAGCTCCTACGAGCAGTACTTC. Amino acid sequence: CASSPQSSYEQYF.

V gene TRBV9 combines with J gene TRBJ2-1; 9 nucleotides agree with TRBD1. The germline CDR1 and CDR2 sequences are SGDLS and YYNGEE. V was clipped by 4 bases and J by 10 bases; unmatched bases: 15. This CDR3 has 16 amino acids. The CDR3 region is CASSPNTGTGIFEQFF. CDR3 coding DNA: TGTGCCAGCAGCCCAAATACCGGGACAGGGATTTTCGAGCAGTTCTTC.

This clone appeared a few times. The J gene is TRBJ2-7, the V gene TRBV2; D is unclear. V shed 9 bases and J shed 2 bases, with 5 bases lying between them. The CDR3 has 10 residues. The germline V gene encodes CDR1 SNHLY and CDR2 FYNNEI. CDR3 residues: CASGPYEQYF. The CDR3 nucleotides read TGTGCCAGTGGGCCCTACGAGCAGTACTTC.

The CDR3 nucleotides are TGCGCCAGCAGCTTGGGGCACAGAGAAAACACCATATATTTT. Protein product: CASSLGHRENTIYF. V gene TRBV5-1 combines with J gene TRBJ1-3, with unresolved D. CDR1 and CDR2 (germline): SGHRS, YFSETQ. This CDR3 spans 14 amino acids. V gave up 0 bases and J gave up 6 bases, with 10 bases separating them.

This clone was observed a single time. V gene TRBV28 combines with J gene TRBJ2-1; D not resolved. Germline CDR1 is MDHEN and CDR2 is SYDVKM. The length of the CDR3 is 12 residues. V was shortened by 6 bases and J by 8 bases, with 11 bases between the two germline ends. The CDR3, as DNA: TGTGCCAGCAGCAATCCTAACGATGAGCAGTTCTTC. Translation: CASSNPNDEQFF.

The chain employs TRBV28 and TRBJ1-3, with 8 bases identical to TRBD1. CDR3 length: 18 amino acids. Trimming removed 3 bases from V and 0 bases from J; junction bases left unmatched: 10. Germline CDR1 reads MDHEN; CDR2 reads SYDVKM. CDR3 in amino acids: CASSFAGQGAFSGNTIYF. CDR3 sequence (DNA): TGTGCCAGCAGTTTCGCGGGGCAGGGGGCTTTCTCTGGAAACACCATATATTTT.

The rearrangement links TRBV15 to TRBJ2-1, with TRBD2 matching 7 bases. The CDR3 runs 15 residues. Germline values: CDR1 LNHNV, CDR2 YYDKDF (reference sequence). The trim removed 4 bases at V and 5 bases at J, leaving 8 bases unmatched. The CDR3 coding sequence is TGTGCCACCAGCAAGTGGCTAGCGGTCAACAATGAGCAGTTCTTC. Translated, it gives CATSKWLAVNNEQFF. Combining the CDR3 with reference TRBV15 and TRBJ2-1 gives the whole variable domain DAMVIQNPRYQVTQFGKPVTLSCSQTLNHNVMYWYQQKSSQAPKLLFHYYDKDFNNEADTPDNFQSRRPNTSFCFLDIRSPGLGDTAMYLCATSKWLAVNNEQFFGPGTRLTVL.

This rearrangement joins TRBV9 to TRBJ2-3, with TRBD2 matching over 13 bases. The CDR3 has 16 residues. Germline trimming cut 3 bases from V and 5 bases from J; bases unmatched to any gene: 6. Per germline, CDR1 SGDLS and CDR2 YYNGEE. The CDR3 sequence: CASSEGLAGDLDTQYF. In DNA form, the CDR3 reads TGTGCCAGCAGCGAAGGACTAGCGGGAGATTTAGATACGCAGTATTTT.

V gene TRBV6-1 combines with J gene TRBJ2-2; D ambiguous. The CDR3 runs to 13 residues. V lost 6 bases to trimming and J lost 8 bases, with 13 bases between them. Germline V gene lookup returns CDR1 MNHNS and CDR2 SASEGT. The CDR3 protein is CASRVVSHGELFF. CDR3 DNA: TGTGCCAGCAGGGTAGTGTCCCATGGGGAGCTGTTTTTT.